This TCR beta chain was profiled in a study of blood T cells in healthy people across ages. Investigators took 8 to 10 milliliters of peripheral blood from every donor. The extraction recovered at least 5.5 micrograms of total RNA per sample. Germline values: CDR1 KGHSH, CDR2 LQKENI. The CDR3 consists of 13 residues. V lost 6 bases, J lost 3 bases, and 11 bases lay in between. Using a J-beta primer mix together with a sample-barcoded 5' primer, a second PCR was run for about 6 to 12 cycles. In TCRdb, the 5' RACE reads were re-called with MiXCR into one record per CDR3 protein. This repertoire shows 730,000 or so distinct CDR3 sequences, approximately 39% found once; its top ten account for roughly 20%. This clonotype was picked up a small number of times.

Material for sequencing was blood. The sequence came from a woman between 55 and 75 years old in good health. The chain uses TRBV18 and TRBJ1-1, with D maybe TRBD1 (6 bases). The DNA for the CDR3 is TGTGCCAGCTCTAAGAGGGGGGACACTGAAGCTTTCTTT. It yields the protein CASSKRGDTEAFF.